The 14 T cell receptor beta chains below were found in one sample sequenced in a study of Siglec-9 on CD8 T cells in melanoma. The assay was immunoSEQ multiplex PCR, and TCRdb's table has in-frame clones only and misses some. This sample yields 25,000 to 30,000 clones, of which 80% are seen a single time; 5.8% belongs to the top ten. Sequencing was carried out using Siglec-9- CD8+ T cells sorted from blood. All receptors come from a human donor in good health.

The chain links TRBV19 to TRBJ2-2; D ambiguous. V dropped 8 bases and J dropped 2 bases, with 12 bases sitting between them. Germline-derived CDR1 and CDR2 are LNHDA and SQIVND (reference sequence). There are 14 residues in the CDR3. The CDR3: CASSSSINTGELFF. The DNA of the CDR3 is TGTGCCAGTTCCTCGTCCATAAACACCGGGGAGCTGTTTTTT.

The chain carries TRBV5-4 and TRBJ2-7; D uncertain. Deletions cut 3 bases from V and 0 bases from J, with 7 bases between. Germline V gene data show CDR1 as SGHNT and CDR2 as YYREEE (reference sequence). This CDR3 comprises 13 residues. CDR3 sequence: CASSSLPSYEQYF. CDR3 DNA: TGTGCCAGCAGCTCCCTTCCCTCCTACGAGCAGTACTTC.

Here the CDR3 DNA reads TGTGCCACCAGCAGAGAATCCCACGCTGAAGCTTTCTTT. Residues: CATSRESHAEAFF. This sequence joins TRBV15 and TRBJ1-1; D call uncertain. Trimming shortened V by 0 bases and J by 6 bases, and 8 bases separated the two germline ends. From germline, CDR1 is LNHNV and CDR2 YYDKDF (reference sequence). The CDR3 consists of 13 residues.

The CDR3 nucleotides are TGTGCCAGCAGTGAACTGTCGGGAGGAACCTACGAGCAGTACGTC. This encodes CASSELSGGTYEQYV. V is TRBV2 and J is TRBJ2-7; 7 nucleotides align to TRBD2. CDR1 and CDR2 from the germline V gene are SNHLY and FYNNEI. The CDR3 runs 15 residues. The V segment lost 2 bases and the J segment 2 bases; nucleotides outside the gene matches: 6.

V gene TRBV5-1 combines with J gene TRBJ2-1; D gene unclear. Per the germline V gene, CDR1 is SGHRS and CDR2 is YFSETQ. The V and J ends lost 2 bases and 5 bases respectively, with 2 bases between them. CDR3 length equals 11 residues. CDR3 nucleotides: TGCGCCAGCAGCTTAAACAATGAGCAGTTCTTC. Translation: CASSLNNEQFF.

The CDR3 reads CASSPGTGSYEQYF. DNA of the CDR3: TGTGCCAGCAGCCCCGGGACGGGGTCCTACGAGCAGTACTTC. The chain uses TRBV13 and TRBJ2-7, with D perhaps matching TRBD1 or TRBD2 (5 bases each). The germline V gene has CDR1 PRHDT and CDR2 FYEKMQ (reference sequence). The CDR3 spans 14 residues. V was shortened by 5 bases and J by 1 base, with 12 bases between the two germline ends.

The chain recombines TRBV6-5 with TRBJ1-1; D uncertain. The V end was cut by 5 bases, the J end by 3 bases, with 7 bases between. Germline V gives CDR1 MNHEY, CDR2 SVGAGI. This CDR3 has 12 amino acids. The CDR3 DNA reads TGTGCCAGCAGTCATGGGGACACTGAAGCTTTCTTT. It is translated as CASSHGDTEAFF.

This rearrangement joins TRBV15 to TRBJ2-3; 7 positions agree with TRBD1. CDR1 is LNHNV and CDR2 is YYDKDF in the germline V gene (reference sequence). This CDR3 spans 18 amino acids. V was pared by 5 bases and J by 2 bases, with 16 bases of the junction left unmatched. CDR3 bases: TGTGCCACCAGCGGCCTAAAGACAGGGAGTATAGTCACAGATACGCAGTATTTT. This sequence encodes CATSGLKTGSIVTDTQYF.

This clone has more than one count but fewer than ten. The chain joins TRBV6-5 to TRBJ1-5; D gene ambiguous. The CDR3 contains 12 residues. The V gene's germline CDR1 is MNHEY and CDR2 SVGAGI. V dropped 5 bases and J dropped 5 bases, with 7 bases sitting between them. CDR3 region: CASSELHQPQHF. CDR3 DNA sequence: TGTGCCAGCAGTGAACTCCATCAGCCCCAGCATTTT.

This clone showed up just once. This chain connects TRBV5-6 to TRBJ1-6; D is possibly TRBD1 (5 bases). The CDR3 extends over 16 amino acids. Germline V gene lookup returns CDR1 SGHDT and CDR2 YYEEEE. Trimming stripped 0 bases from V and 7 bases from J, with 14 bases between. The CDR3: CASSLDGGSGNSPLHF. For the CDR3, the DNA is TGTGCCAGCAGCTTGGATGGGGGGTCGGGGAATTCACCCCTCCACTTT.

For the CDR3, the DNA is TGTGCCAGCGGCCCAAAATGGAACACTGAAGCTTTCTTT. Its translation is CASGPKWNTEAFF. The gene calls are TRBV11-2 and TRBJ1-1, with no clear D. The CDR3 is made up of 13 amino acids. Per the germline V gene, CDR1 is SGHAT and CDR2 is FQNNGV. The V end lost 8 bases, the J end lost 1 base, and 11 bases lay between the germline ends.

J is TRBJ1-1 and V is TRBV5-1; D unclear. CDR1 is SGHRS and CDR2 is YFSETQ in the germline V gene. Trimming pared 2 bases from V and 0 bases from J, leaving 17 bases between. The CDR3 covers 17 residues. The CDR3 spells CASSFSGDSDMNTEAFF. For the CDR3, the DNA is TGCGCCAGCAGCTTTTCAGGAGACTCAGACATGAACACTGAAGCTTTCTTT.

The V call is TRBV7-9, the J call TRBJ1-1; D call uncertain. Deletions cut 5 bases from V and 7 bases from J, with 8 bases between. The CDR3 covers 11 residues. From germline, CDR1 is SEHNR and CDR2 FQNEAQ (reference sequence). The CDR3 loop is CASSRNLEAFF. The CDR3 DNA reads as TGTGCCAGCAGCCGGAATCTTGAAGCTTTCTTT.

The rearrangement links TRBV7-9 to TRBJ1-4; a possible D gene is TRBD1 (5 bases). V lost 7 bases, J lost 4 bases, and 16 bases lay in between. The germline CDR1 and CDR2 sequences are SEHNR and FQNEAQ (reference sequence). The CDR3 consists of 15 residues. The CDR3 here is CASTPPGADNEKLFF. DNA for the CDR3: TGTGCCAGCACCCCCCCCGGGGCTGATAATGAAAAACTGTTTTTT.